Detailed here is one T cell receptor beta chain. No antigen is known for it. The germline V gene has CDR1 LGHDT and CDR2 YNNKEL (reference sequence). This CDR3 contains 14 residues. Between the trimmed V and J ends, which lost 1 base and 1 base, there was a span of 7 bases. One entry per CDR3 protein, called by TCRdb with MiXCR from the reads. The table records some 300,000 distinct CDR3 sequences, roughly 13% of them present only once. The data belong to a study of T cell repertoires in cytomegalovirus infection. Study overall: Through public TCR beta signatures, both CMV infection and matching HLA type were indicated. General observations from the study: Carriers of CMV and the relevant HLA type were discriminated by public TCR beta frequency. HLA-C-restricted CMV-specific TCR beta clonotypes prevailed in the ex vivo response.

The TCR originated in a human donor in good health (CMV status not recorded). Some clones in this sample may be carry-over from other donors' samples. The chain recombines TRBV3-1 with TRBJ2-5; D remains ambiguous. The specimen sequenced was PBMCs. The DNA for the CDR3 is TGTGCCAGCAGCCAAGGGCTATTCCAAGAGACCCAGTACTTC. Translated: CASSQGLFQETQYF.